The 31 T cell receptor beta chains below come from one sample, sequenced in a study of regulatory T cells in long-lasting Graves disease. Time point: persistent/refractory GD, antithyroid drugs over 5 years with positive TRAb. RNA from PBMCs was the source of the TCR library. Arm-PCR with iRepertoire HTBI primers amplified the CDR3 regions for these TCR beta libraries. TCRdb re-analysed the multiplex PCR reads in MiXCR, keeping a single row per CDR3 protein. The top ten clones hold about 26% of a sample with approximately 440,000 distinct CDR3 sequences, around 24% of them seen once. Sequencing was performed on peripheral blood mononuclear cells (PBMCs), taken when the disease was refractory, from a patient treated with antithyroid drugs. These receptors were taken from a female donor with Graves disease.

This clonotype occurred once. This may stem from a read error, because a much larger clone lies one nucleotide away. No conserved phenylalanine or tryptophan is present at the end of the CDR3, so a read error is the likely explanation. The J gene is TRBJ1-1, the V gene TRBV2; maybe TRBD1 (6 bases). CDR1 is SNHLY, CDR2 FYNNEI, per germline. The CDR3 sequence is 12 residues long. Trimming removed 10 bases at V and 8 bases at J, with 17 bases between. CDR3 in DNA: TGTGCCATCAGCAACAGGGACTTGGAAGCTTTCCTT. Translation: CAISNRDLEAFL.

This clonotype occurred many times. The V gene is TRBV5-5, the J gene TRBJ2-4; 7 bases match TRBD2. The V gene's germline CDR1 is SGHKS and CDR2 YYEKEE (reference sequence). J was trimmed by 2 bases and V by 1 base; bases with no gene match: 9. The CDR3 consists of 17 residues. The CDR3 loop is CASSLTKREEPKNIQYF. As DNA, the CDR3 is TGTGCCAGCAGCTTGACAAAACGGGAGGAACCCAAAAACATTCAGTACTTC.

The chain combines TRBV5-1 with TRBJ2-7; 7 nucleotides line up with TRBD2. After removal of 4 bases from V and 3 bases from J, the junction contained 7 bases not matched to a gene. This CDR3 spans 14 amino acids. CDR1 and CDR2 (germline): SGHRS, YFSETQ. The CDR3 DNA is TGCGCCAGCAGCCCGGGGGGAAAGAGCTACGAGCAGTACTTC. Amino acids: CASSPGGKSYEQYF.

Here the CDR3 DNA reads TGTGCCAGCAGTTTACTCAGGGAGAACGAGCAGTACTTC. This sequence encodes CASSLLRENEQYF. V usage is TRBV12-3 or TRBV12-4 and J usage is TRBJ2-7, with D possibly called TRBD1 or TRBD2 (5 bases each). The CDR3 spans 13 residues. Trimming took 2 bases from V and 5 from J, leaving 10 bases between them.

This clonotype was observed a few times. The CDR3, as DNA: TGTGCCAGCAGAGAGAGTCTGGGTTCCCCCAAAAACATTCAGTACTTC. Protein: CASRESLGSPKNIQYF. The V call is TRBV6-1, the J call TRBJ2-4; D is ambiguous. The CDR3 loop spans 16 amino acids. Germline V gene lookup returns CDR1 MNHNS and CDR2 SASEGT. The V and J ends lost 6 bases and 2 bases respectively, with 17 bases between them.

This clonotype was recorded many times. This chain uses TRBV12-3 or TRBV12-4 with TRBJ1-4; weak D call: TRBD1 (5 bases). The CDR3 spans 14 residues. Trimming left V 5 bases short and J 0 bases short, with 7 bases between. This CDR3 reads CASSKTATNEKLFF. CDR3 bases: TGTGCCAGCAGTAAGACAGCAACTAATGAAAAACTGTTTTTT.

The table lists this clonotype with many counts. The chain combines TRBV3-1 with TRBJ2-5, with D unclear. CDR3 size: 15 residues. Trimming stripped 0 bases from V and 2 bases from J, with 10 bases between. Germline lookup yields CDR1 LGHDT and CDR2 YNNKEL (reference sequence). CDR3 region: CASSQETFLQETQYF. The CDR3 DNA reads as TGTGCCAGCAGCCAAGAAACATTCCTTCAAGAGACCCAGTACTTC.

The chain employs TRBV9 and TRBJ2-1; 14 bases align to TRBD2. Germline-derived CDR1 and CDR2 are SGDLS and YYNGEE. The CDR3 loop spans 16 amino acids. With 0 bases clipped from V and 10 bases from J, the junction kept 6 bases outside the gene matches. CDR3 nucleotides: TGTGCCAGCAGCGTAGCGGGACTAGCGGGAGAAAGCGAGCAGTTCTTC. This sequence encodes CASSVAGLAGESEQFF.

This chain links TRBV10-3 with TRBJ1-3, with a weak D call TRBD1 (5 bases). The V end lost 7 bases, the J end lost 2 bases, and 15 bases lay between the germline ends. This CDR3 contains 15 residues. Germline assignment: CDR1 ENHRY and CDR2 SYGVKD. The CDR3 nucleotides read TGTGCCATCAACAAGAATGGAGGGGCTGGAAACACCATATATTTT. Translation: CAINKNGGAGNTIYF.

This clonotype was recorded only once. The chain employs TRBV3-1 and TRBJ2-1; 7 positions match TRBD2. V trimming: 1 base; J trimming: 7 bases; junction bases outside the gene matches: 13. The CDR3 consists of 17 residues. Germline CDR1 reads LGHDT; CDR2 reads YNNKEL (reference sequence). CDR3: CASSQAARGGSFNEQFF. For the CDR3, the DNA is TGTGCCAGCAGCCAAGCCGCCCGGGGCGGGAGTTTTAATGAGCAGTTCTTC.

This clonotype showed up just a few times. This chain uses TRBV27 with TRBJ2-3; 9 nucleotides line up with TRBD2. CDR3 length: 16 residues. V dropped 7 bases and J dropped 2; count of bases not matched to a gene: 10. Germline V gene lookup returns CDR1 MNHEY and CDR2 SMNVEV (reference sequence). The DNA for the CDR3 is TGTGCCAGCATAGGTTACGGGACTAGCTCCACAGATACGCAGTATTTT. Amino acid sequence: CASIGYGTSSTDTQYF.

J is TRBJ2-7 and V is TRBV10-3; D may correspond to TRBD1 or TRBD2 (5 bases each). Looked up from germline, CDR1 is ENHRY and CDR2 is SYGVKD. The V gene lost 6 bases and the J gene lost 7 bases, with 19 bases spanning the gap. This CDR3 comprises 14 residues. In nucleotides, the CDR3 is TGTGCCATCAGCCGGGACCGGGTGTCCGATGAGCAGTACTTC. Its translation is CAISRDRVSDEQYF.

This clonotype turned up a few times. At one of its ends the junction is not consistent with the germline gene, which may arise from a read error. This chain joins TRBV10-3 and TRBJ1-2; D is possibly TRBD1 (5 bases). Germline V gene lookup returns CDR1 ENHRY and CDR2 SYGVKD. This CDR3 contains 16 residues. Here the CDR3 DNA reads TGTGCCAGCAGTGACCAGCAAGGGCAGGGAAGCTATGGCTACACCTTC. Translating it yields CASSDQQGQGSYGYTF.

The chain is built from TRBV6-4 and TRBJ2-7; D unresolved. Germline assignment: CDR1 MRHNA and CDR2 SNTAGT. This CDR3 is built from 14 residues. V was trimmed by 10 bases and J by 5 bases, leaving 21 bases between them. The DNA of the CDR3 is TGTGCCACAAAGCGTGTAGGAGAGAACCACGAGCAGTACTTC. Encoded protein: CATKRVGENHEQYF.

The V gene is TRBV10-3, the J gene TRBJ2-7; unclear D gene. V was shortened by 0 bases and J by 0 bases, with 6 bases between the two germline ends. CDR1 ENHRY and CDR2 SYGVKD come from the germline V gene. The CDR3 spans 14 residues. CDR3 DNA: TGTGCCATCAGTGAGTCGGTCGGCTCCTACGAGCAGTACTTC. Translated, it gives CAISESVGSYEQYF.

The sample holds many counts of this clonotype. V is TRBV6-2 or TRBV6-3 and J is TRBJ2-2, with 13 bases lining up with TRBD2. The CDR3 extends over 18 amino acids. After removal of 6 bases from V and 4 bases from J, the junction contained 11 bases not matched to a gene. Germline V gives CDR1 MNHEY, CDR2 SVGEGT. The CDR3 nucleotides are TGTGCCAGCAGCTCTGGACTAGCGGGAGTTCGGAGCACCGGGGAGCTGTTTTTT. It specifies CASSSGLAGVRSTGELFF.

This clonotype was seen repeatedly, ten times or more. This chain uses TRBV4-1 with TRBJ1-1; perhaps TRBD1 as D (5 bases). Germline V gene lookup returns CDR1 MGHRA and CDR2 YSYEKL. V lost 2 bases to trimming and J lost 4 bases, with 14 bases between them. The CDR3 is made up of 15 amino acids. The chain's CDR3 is CASSQPARGITEAFF. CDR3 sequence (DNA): TGCGCCAGCAGCCAACCCGCACGGGGGATCACTGAAGCTTTCTTT.

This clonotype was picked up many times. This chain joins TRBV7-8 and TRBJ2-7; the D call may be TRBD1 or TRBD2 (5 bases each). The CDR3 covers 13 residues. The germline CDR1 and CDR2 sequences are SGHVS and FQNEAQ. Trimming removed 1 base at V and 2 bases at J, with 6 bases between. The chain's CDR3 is CASSLVGAYEQYF. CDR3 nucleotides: TGTGCCAGCAGCTTAGTGGGGGCCTACGAGCAGTACTTC.

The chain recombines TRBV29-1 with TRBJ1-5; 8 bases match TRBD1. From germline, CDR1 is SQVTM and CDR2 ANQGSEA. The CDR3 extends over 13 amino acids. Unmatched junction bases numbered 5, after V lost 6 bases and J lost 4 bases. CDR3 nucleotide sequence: TGCAGCGTCTCGGGACAGGAGAATCAGCCCCAGCATTTT. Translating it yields CSVSGQENQPQHF.

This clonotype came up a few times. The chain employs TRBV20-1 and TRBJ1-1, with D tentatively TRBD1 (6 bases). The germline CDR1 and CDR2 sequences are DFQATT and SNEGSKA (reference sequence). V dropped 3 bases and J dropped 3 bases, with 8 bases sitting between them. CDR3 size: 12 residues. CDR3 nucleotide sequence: TGCAGTGCTAGCAGGGGATACACTGAAGCTTTCTTT. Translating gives CSASRGYTEAFF.

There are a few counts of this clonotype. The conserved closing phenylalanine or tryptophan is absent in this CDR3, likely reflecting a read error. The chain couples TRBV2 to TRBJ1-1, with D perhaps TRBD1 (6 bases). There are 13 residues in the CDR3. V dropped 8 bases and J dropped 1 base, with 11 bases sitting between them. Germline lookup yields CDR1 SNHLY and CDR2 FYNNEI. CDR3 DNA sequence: TGTGCCAGCGGTACAGGGAGGAACACTGAAGCTTTCCTT. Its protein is CASGTGRNTEAFL.

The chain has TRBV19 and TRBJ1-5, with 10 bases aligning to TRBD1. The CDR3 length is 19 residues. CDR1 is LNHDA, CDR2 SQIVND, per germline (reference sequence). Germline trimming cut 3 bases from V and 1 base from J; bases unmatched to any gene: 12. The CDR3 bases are TGTGCCAGTAGTATCCGGACGCTCCAGGACAGGGGGAGCAATCAGCCCCAGCATTTT. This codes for CASSIRTLQDRGSNQPQHF.

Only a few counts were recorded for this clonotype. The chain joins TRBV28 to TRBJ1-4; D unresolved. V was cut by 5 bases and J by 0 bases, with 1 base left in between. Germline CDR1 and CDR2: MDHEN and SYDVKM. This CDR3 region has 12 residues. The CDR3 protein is CASSTTNEKLFF. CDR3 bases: TGTGCCAGCAGTACAACTAATGAAAAACTGTTTTTT. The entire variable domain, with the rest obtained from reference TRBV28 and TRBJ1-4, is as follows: DVKVTQSSRYLVKRTGEKVFLECVQDMDHENMFWYRQDPGLGLRLIYFSYDVKMKEKGDIPEGYSVSREKKERFSLILESASTNQTSMYLCASSTTNEKLFFGSGTQLSVL.

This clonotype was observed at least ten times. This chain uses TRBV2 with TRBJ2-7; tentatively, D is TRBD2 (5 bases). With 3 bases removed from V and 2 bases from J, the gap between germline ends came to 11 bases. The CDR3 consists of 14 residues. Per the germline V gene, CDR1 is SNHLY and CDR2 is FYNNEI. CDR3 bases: TGTGCCAGCAGTGACGCCCTCGGGACCTACGAGCAGTACTTC. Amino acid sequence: CASSDALGTYEQYF.

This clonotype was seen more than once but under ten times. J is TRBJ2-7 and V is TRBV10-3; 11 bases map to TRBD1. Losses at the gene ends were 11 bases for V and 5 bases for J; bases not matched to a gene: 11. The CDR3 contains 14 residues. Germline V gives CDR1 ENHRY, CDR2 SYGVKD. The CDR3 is CAVNARDRGNEQYF. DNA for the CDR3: TGTGCCGTCAATGCTCGGGACAGGGGGAACGAGCAGTACTTC.

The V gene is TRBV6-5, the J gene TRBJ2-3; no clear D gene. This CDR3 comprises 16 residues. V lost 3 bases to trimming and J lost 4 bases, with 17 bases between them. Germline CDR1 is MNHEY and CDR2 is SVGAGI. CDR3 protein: CASSYVLHSRPDTQYF. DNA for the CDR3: TGTGCCAGCAGTTATGTTCTGCATTCAAGACCAGATACGCAGTATTTT.

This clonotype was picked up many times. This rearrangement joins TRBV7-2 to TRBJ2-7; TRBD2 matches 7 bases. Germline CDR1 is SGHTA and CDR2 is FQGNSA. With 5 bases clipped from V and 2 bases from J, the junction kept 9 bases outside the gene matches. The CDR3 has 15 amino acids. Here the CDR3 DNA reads TGTGCCAGCAGCCGAAAGGGAGGGAGTACCTACGAGCAGTACTTC. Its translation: CASSRKGGSTYEQYF.

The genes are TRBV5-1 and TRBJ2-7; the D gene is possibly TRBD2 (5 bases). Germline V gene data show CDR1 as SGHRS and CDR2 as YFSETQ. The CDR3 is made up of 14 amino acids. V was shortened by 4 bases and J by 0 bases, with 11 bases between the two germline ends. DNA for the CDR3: TGCGCCAGCAGCCCTTTTGGGAGCTCCTACGAGCAGTACTTC. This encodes CASSPFGSSYEQYF. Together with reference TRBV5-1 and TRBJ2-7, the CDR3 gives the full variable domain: KAGVTQTPRYLIKTRGQQVTLSCSPISGHRSVSWYQQTPGQGLQFLFEYFSETQRNKGNFPGRFSGRQFSNSRSEMNVSTLELGDSALYLCASSPFGSSYEQYFGPGTRLTVT.

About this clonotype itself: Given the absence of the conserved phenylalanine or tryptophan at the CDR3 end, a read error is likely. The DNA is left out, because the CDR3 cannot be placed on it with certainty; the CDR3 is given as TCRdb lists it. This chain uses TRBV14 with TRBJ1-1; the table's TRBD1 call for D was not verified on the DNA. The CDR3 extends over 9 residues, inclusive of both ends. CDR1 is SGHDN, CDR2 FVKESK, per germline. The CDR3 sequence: CASSRRDGE.

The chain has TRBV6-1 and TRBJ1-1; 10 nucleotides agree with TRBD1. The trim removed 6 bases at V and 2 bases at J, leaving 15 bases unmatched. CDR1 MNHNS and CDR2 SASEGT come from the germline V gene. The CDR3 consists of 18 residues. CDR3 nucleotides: TGTGCCAGCAGCCGAACCCTCTGGACAGGGGGTACAAACACTGAAGCTTTCTTT. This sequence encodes CASSRTLWTGGTNTEAFF.

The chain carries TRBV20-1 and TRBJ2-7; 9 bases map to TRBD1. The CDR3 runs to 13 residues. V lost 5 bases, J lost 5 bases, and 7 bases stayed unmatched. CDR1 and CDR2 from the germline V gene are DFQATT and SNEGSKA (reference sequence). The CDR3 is CSAPGQGGDEQYF. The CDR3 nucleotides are TGCAGTGCTCCGGGACAGGGAGGCGACGAGCAGTACTTC.